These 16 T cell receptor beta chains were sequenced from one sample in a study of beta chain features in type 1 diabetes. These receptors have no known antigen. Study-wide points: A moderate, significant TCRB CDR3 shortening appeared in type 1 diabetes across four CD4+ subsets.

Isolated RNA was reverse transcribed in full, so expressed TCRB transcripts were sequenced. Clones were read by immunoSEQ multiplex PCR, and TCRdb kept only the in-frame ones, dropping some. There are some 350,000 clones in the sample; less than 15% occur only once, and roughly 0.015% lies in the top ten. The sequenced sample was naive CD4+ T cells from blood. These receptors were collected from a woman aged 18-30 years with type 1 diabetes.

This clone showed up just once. DNA of the CDR3: TGTGCCAGCAGCCGCGGACTAGCGCAGAGCACAGATACGCAGTATTTT. Residues: CASSRGLAQSTDTQYF. This rearrangement joins TRBV11-3 to TRBJ2-3; 9 bases agree with TRBD2. V shed 5 bases, J shed 0 bases, and the junction held 6 bases outside the gene matches. Germline V gives CDR1 SGHNT, CDR2 YENEEA. This CDR3 is built from 16 residues. The whole variable domain, filled in from reference TRBV11-3 and TRBJ2-3, reads EAGVVQSPRYKIIEKKQPVAFWCNPISGHNTLYWYLQNLGQGPELLIRYENEEAVDDSQLPKDRFSAERLKGVDSTLKIQPAELGDSAVYLCASSRGLAQSTDTQYFGPGTRLTVL.

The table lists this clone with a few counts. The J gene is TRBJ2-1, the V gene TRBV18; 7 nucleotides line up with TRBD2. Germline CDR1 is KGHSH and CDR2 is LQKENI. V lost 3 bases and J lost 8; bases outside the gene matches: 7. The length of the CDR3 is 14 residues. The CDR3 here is CASSPLTSNYEQFF. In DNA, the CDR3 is TGTGCCAGCTCACCTCTGACTAGCAACTATGAGCAGTTCTTC.

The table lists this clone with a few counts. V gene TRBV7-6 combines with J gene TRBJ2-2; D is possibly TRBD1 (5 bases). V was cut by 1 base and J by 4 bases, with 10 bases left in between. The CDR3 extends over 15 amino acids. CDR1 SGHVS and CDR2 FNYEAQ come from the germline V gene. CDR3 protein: CASSLGQSPTGELFF. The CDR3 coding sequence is TGTGCCAGCAGCTTAGGACAGTCTCCCACCGGGGAGCTGTTTTTT.

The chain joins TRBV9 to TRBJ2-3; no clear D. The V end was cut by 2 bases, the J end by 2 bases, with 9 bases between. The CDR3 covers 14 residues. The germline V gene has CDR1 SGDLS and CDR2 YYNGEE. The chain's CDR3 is CASSVAWSTDTQYF. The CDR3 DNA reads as TGTGCCAGCAGCGTGGCCTGGTCCACAGATACGCAGTATTTT.

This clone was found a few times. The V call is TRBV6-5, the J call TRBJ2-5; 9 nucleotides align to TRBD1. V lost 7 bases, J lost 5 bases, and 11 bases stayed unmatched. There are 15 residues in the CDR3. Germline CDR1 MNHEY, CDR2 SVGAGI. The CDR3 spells CASNRGPQGAETQYF. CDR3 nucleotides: TGTGCCAGCAACAGAGGCCCACAGGGGGCGGAGACCCAGTACTTC.

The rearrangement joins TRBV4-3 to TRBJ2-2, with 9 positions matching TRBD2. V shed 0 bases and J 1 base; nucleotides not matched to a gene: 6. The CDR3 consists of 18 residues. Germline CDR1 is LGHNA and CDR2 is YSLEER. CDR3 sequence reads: CASSQEWGLARNTGELFF. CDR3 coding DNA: TGCGCCAGCAGCCAAGAGTGGGGACTAGCCCGGAACACCGGGGAGCTGTTTTTT.

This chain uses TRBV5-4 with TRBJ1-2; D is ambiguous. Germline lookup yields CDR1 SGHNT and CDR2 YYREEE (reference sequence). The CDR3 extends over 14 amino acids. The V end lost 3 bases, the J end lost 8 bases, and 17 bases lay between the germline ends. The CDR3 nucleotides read TGTGCCAGCAGCTCCCCCTCGGGGTTCGCGGGCTACACCTTC. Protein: CASSSPSGFAGYTF.

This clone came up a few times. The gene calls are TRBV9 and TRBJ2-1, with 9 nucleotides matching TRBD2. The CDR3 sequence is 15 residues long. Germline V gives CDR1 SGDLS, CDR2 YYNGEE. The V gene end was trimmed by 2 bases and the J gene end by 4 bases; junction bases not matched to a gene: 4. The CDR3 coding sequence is TGTGCCAGCAGCGTTAATAGCGGGAGATACAATGAGCAGTTCTTC. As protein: CASSVNSGRYNEQFF. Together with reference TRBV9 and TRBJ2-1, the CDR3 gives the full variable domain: DSGVTQTPKHLITATGQRVTLRCSPRSGDLSVYWYQQSLDQGLQFLIQYYNGEERAKGNILERFSAQQFPDLHSELNLSSLELGDSALYFCASSVNSGRYNEQFFGPGTRLTVL.

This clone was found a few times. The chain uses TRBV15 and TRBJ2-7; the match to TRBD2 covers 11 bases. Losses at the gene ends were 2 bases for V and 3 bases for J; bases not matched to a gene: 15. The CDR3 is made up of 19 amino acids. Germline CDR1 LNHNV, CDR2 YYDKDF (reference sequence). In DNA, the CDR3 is TGTGCCACCAGCAGATTACGAAAGTTTAGCGGGAGGGCCGGCTACGAGCAGTACGTC. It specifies CATSRLRKFSGRAGYEQYV.

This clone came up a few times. CDR3 nucleotides: TGTGCCAGCAGCGCGGGACAGGGGGTTGGTCAGCCCCAGCATTTT. Its translation: CASSAGQGVGQPQHF. The gene calls are TRBV7-2 and TRBJ1-5; TRBD1 matches 11 bases. This CDR3 contains 15 residues. Losses at the gene ends were 5 bases for V and 6 bases for J; bases not matched to a gene: 6. CDR1 is SGHTA and CDR2 is FQGNSA in the germline V gene.

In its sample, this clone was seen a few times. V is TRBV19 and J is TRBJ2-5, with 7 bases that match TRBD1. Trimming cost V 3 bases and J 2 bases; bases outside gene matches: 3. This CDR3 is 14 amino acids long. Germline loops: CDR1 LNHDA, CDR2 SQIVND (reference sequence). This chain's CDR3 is CASSMGQIQETQYF. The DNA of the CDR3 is TGTGCCAGTAGTATGGGACAGATACAAGAGACCCAGTACTTC.

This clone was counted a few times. The CDR3 bases are TGCAGCGTTGAAGCTCGGTGGGCACGTACTGAAGCTTTCTTT. This gives the protein CSVEARWARTEAFF. The chain employs TRBV29-1 and TRBJ1-1, with D unclear. This CDR3 has 14 residues. The germline V gene encodes CDR1 SQVTM and CDR2 ANQGSEA. V was shortened by 1 base and J by 5 bases, with 14 bases between the two germline ends. The full variable domain, with the rest looked up from reference TRBV29-1 and TRBJ1-1, is SAVISQKPSRDICQRGTSLTIQCQVDSQVTMMFWYRQQPGQSLTLIATANQGSEATYESGFVIDKFPISRPNLTFSTLTVSNMSPEDSSIYLCSVEARWARTEAFFGQGTRLTVV.

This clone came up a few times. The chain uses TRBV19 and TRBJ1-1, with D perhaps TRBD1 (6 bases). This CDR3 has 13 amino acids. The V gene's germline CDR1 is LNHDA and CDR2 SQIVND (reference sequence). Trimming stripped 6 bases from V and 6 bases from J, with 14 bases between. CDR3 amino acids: CASSGGRGAEAFF. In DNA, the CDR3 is TGTGCCAGTAGCGGTGGCAGGGGAGCTGAAGCTTTCTTT. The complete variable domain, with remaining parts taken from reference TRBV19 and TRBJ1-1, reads DGGITQSPKYLFRKEGQNVTLSCEQNLNHDAMYWYRQDPGQGLRLIYYSQIVNDFQKGDIAEGYSVSREKKESFPLTVTSAQKNPTAFYLCASSGGRGAEAFFGQGTRLTVV.

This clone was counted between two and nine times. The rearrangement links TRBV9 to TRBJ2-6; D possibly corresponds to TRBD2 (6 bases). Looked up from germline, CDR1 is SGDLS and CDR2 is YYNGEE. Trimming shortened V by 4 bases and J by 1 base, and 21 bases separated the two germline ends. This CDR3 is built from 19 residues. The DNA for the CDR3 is TGTGCCAGCAGCACCGCCTTTTGGGCGGGACGGTCTGGGGCCAACGTCCTGACTTTC. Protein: CASSTAFWAGRSGANVLTF.

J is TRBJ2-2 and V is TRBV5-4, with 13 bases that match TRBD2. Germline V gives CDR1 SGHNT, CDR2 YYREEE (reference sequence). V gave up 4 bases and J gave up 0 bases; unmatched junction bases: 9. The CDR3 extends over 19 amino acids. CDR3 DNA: TGTGCCAGCAGCGCCCCACCGGGACTAGCGGGATCGAACACCGGGGAGCTGTTTTTT. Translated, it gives CASSAPPGLAGSNTGELFF.

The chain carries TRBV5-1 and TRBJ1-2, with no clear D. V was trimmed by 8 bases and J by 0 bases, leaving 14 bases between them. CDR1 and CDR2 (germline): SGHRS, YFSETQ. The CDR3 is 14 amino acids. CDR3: CASSRERANYGYTF. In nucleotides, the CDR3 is TGCGCCAGTTCCCGGGAAAGGGCTAACTATGGCTACACCTTC.